This TCR beta chain was identified in a study of T cell responses to AZD1222 COVID-19 vaccine. Background on the study: Both about-4-week and about-12-week second-dose recipients were combined.

Findings and caveats of the study: Donors, mostly white British, included more females; clonal diversity was possibly underestimated. Of the AZD1222 recipients, only 5 or 6 were seropositive at baseline. In all cases, repertoires were sampled only after the peak T cell response.

Sequenced by immunoSEQ multiplex PCR; TCRdb stores in-frame clones only, minus some. Here the sample spans some 140,000 clones, roughly 90% being singletons. A remark on this clone: Its antigen is not identified.

The sequences come from peripheral blood, collected on day 0 of AZD1222 vaccination. This TCR was recovered from an adult in good health.

CDR3 nucleotide sequence: TGTGCCAGCAGTTCTCGGTTGGAGGAGACCCAGTACTTC. It specifies CASSSRLEETQYF. This chain joins TRBV27 and TRBJ2-5; D remains ambiguous. The length of the CDR3 is 13 residues. Trimming cost V 4 bases and J 5 bases, with 11 bases left between them. In germline, CDR1 is MNHEY, CDR2 SMNVEV (reference sequence).